The present T cell receptor beta chain was sequenced within a study of neurological immune-mediated disorders. From the 5' RACE reads, TCRdb called clonotypes with MiXCR, one entry per CDR3 protein. This sample yields tens of thousands of distinct CDR3 sequences, of which roughly 4.8% are seen a single time; roughly 9% belongs to the top ten. V lost 4 bases, J lost 0 bases, and 12 bases lay in between. Germline loops: CDR1 MNHNS, CDR2 SASEGT. This CDR3 spans 16 amino acids. This clonotype showed up many times. The specimen sequenced was CD4+ T cells from blood. The clonotype originates from a man aged 18 to 29 in good health. V is TRBV6-1 and J is TRBJ2-2; D is uncertain. The CDR3 bases are TGTGCCAGCAGTGTGGGCTACGGAACGAACACCGGGGAGCTGTTTTTT. This gives the protein CASSVGYGTNTGELFF.